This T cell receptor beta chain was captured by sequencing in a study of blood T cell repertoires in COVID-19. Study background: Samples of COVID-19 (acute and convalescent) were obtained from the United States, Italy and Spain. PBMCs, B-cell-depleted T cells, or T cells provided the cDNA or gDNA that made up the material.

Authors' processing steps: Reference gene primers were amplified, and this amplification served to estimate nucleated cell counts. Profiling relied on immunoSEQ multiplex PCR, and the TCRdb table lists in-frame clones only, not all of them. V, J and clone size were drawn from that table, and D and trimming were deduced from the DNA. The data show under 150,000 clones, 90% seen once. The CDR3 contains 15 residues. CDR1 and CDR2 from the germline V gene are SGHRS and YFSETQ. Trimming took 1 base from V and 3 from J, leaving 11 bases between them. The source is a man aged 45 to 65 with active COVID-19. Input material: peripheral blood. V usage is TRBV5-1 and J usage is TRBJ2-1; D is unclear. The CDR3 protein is CASSLWPGGYNEQFF. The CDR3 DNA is TGCGCCAGCAGCTTGTGGCCTGGTGGCTACAATGAGCAGTTCTTC.